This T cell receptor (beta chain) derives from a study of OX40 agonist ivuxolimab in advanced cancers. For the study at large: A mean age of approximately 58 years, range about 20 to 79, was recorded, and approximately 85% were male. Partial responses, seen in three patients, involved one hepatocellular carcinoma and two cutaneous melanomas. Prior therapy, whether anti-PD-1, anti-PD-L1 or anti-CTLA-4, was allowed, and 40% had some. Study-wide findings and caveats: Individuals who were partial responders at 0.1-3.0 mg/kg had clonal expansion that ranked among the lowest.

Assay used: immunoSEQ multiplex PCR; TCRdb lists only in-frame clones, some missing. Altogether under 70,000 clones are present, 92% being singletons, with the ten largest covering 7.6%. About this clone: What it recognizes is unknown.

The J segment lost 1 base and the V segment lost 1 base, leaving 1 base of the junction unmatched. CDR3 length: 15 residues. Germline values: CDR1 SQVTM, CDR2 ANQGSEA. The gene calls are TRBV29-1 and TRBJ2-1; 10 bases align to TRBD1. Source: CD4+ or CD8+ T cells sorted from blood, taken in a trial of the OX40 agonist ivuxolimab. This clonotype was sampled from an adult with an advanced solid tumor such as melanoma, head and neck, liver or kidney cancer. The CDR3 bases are TGCAGCGTTGAAGGGACAGGGGGTTCCTACAATGAGCAGTTCTTC. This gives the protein CSVEGTGGSYNEQFF.